A single sample gave rise to the 12 T cell receptor beta chains below, sequenced in a study of radiation and T cells in renal cell carcinoma. Specified time point: baseline pretreatment blood. Treatment denoted: 15 Gy SBRT to primary tumor, nephrectomy 4 weeks later. Produced via immunoSEQ multiplex PCR; TCRdb's table is partial and in-frame only. The sample holds 20,000 to 25,000 clones, about 80% seen once. Material: blood, obtained from a patient whose treatment included radiotherapy and nephrectomy. The receptors come from a man in his sixties with renal cell carcinoma.

The chain uses TRBV7-6 and TRBJ2-2, with D possibly TRBD1 on 6 matching bases. Between the trimmed V and J ends, which lost 5 bases and 2 bases, there was a span of 15 bases. Per the germline V gene, CDR1 is SGHVS and CDR2 is FNYEAQ. This CDR3 contains 16 residues. As DNA, the CDR3 is TGTGCCAGCAGCCCACAGGGCGGCGCTAACACCGGGGAGCTGTTTTTT. Protein: CASSPQGGANTGELFF. Full variable domain (missing parts from reference TRBV7-6 and TRBJ2-2): GAGVSQSPRYKVTKRGQDVALRCDPISGHVSLYWYRQALGQGPEFLTYFNYEAQQDKSGLPNDRFSAERPEGSISTLTIQRTEQRDSAMYRCASSPQGGANTGELFFGEGSRLTVL.

This clone is deemed medium-sized. This chain links TRBV6-5 with TRBJ2-2; a weak D match, TRBD1 (5 bases). V dropped 7 bases and J dropped 7 bases, with 16 bases sitting between them. Germline loops: CDR1 MNHEY, CDR2 SVGAGI. The CDR3 consists of 14 residues. Here the CDR3 reads CASTDSMQGGELFF. CDR3 DNA sequence: TGTGCCAGCACCGACTCGATGCAGGGCGGGGAGCTGTTTTTT.

This clone counts as medium-sized (0.01 to 0.1%). This chain joins TRBV5-1 and TRBJ2-7; TRBD2 might be the D (5 bases). Per germline, CDR1 SGHRS and CDR2 YFSETQ. The CDR3 sequence is 15 residues long. V lost 1 base to trimming and J lost 3 bases, with 14 bases between them. This CDR3 is CASSLKDSPGYEQYF. In nucleotides, the CDR3 is TGCGCCAGCAGCTTGAAGGACTCGCCGGGCTACGAGCAGTACTTC.

The CDR3: CASSWGGGTANEKLFF. CDR3 DNA: TGTGCCAGCAGCTGGGGGGGCGGGACAGCTAATGAAAAACTGTTTTTT. The chain recombines TRBV5-6 with TRBJ1-4; TRBD1 matches 7 bases. Germline V CDR1 and CDR2: SGHDT, YYEEEE. The CDR3 covers 16 residues. The V gene end was trimmed by 3 bases and the J gene end by 3 bases; junction bases not matched to a gene: 8.

The chain employs TRBV21-1 and TRBJ1-1; the table assigns TRBD1, which was not confirmed against the DNA. TRBV21-1 corresponds to a pseudogene. The CDR3 length is 14 residues. The CDR3 DNA reads as TGTGCCAGCAGCACGGGGTTACAGGGCGGAGAAGCTTTCTTT. Protein sequence: CASSTGLQGGEAFF.

The rearrangement links TRBV11-2 to TRBJ2-7; 7 bases match TRBD1. CDR3 size: 15 residues. Losses at the gene ends were 0 bases for V and 7 bases for J; bases not matched to a gene: 9. CDR1 and CDR2 from the germline V gene are SGHAT and FQNNGV. The CDR3 region has the DNA TGTGCCAGCAGCTTAGATCGGGGTGCAGGGGGAGAGCAGTACTTC. This codes for CASSLDRGAGGEQYF.

The genes are TRBV10-3 and TRBJ2-1; D might be TRBD1 (5 bases). This CDR3 is built from 14 residues. CDR1 and CDR2 from the germline V gene are ENHRY and SYGVKD. Trimming took 6 bases from V and 6 from J, leaving 15 bases between them. The CDR3 protein is CAISDEGAANEQFF. CDR3 in DNA: TGTGCCATCAGCGATGAAGGGGCGGCCAATGAGCAGTTCTTC.

V usage is TRBV5-1 and J usage is TRBJ2-1; a weak D match, TRBD1 (5 bases). In germline, CDR1 is SGHRS, CDR2 YFSETQ. There are 13 residues in the CDR3. V lost 3 bases to trimming and J lost 6 bases, with 10 bases between them. The CDR3 protein is CASSSPGFNEQFF. CDR3 nucleotide sequence: TGCGCCAGCAGCTCGCCAGGGTTCAATGAGCAGTTCTTC.

This clone occurred once. The chain links TRBV7-9 to TRBJ2-7; D gene ambiguous. From germline, CDR1 is SEHNR and CDR2 FQNEAQ (reference sequence). Trimming took 3 bases from V and 1 from J, leaving 1 base between them. CDR3 length: 11 residues. The CDR3 protein is CASSFSYEQYF. The CDR3 DNA reads as TGTGCCAGCAGCTTTTCCTACGAGCAGTACTTC.

This clone showed up just a few times. V usage is TRBV11-2 and J usage is TRBJ2-7; 16 positions agree with TRBD2. CDR1 is SGHAT, CDR2 FQNNGV, per germline. The CDR3 contains 18 residues. The V and J ends lost 1 base and 5 bases, in that order; junction bases with no gene match: 8. The CDR3 DNA reads as TGTGCCAGCAGCTTAGCCGCCGGGACTAGCGGGAGGGGGAACGAGCAGTACTTC. It encodes CASSLAAGTSGRGNEQYF.

The chain uses TRBV2 and TRBJ1-1; D remains ambiguous. V dropped 6 bases and J dropped 7 bases, with 6 bases sitting between them. The CDR3 is made up of 10 amino acids. CDR1 is SNHLY and CDR2 is FYNNEI in the germline V gene. In nucleotides, the CDR3 is TGTGCCAGCAGAATAATTGAAGCTTTCTTT. This translates into CASRIIEAFF.

The rearrangement joins TRBV4-3 to TRBJ2-1; possibly TRBD2 for D (6 bases). The CDR3 consists of 14 residues. The V end was cut by 4 bases, the J end by 8 bases, with 15 bases between. Germline values: CDR1 LGHNA, CDR2 YSLEER. The CDR3 bases are TGCGCCAGCAGCCTCGTGGGTCCGGGAGATGAGCAGTTCTTC. Its protein is CASSLVGPGDEQFF.